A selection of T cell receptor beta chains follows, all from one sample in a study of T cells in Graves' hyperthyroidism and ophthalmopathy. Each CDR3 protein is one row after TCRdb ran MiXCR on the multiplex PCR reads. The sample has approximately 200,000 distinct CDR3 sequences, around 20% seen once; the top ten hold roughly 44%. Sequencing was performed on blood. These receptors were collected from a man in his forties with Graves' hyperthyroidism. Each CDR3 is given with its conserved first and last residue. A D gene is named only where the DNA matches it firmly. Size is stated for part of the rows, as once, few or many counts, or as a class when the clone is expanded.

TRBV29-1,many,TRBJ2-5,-,TGCAGCGTTGATGGCAGGGGTTTGTTGGAGACCCAGTACTTC,CSVDGRGLLETQYF
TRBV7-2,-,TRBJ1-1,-,TGTGCCAGCAGCTTACGAATTGCGGTGAACACTGAAGCTTTCTTT,CASSLRIAVNTEAFF
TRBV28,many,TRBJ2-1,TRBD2,TGTGCCAGCAGTTCCCCCAGACTAGCGGGGGAGCAGTTCTTC,CASSSPRLAGEQFF
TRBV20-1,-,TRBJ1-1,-,TGCAGTGCTAGAGACAACCAGAGGGCTGAAGCTTTCTTT,CSARDNQRAEAFF
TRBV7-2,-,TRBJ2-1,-,TGTGCCAGCAGCTTAGGCGAAACCTACAATGAGCAGTTCTTC,CASSLGETYNEQFF
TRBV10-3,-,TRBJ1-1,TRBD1,TGTGCCACCGCAGGGGGCGCGGGGAAGAACACTGAAGCTTTCTTT,CATAGGAGKNTEAFF
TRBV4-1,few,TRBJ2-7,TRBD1,TGCGCCAGCAGCCAAAAAAGGACAGGGGACCCCTACGAGCAGTACTTC,CASSQKRTGDPYEQYF
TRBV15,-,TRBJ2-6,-,TGTGCCACCAGCAGCGAAGGGGCAACCCGGCTCAACGTCCTGACTTTC,CATSSEGATRLNVLTF
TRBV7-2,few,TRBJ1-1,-,TGTGCCAGCAGCCCGTTTGGGGGAGGAGGCACTGAAGCTTTCTTT,CASSPFGGGGTEAFF
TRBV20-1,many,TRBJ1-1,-,TGCAGTGCTAAGAGGGAGGTGAACACTGAAGCTTTCTTT,CSAKREVNTEAFF
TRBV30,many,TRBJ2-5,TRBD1,TGTGCCTGGAGTGGCCCGACGACAGGGGACACGGGGACCCAGTACTTC,CAWSGPTTGDTGTQYF
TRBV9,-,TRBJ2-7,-,TGTGCCAGCAGCGTAGCCAGTGACGCCTACGAGCAGTACTTC,CASSVASDAYEQYF
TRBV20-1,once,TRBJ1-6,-,TGCAGTGCTACAAAAACGGGAGGGGATTCACCCCTCCACTTT,CSATKTGGDSPLHF
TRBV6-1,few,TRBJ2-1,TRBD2,TGTGCCAGCGGGAGGGAACCATCCTACAATGAGCAGTTCTTC,CASGREPSYNEQFF
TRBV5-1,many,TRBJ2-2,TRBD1,TGCGCCAGCAAGGGACAGACGAACACCGGGGAGCTGTTTTTT,CASKGQTNTGELFF
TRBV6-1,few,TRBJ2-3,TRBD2,TGTGCCAGCTGGCCTCACTTGGGACTATTGTCACCAGATACGCAGTATTTT,CASWPHLGLLSPDTQYF
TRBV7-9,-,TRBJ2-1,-,TGTGCCAGCAGCGAGATGGACACCTACAATGAGCAGTTCTTC,CASSEMDTYNEQFF
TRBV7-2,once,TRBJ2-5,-,TGTGCCAGCAGCTTAGTAGGGGTTGGGCTAGAGACCCAGTACTTC,CASSLVGVGLETQYF
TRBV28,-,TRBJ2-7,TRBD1,TGTGCCAGCAGTTCCCCGGACAGGGTTCTCTACGAGCAGTACTTC,CASSSPDRVLYEQYF
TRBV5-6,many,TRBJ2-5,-,TGTGCCAGCAGCTTTGGGGGACAAGAGACCCAGTACTTC,CASSFGGQETQYF
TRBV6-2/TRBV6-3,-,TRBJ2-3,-,TGTGCCAGCAGTACTATTACGACGACAGATACGCAGTATTTT,CASSTITTTDTQYF
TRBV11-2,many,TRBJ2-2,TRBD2,TGTGCCAGCAGCTTAGTTACTAGCGGGAGACTCCGGGAGCTGTTTTTT,CASSLVTSGRLRELFF
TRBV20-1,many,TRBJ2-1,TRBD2,TGCAGTGCTAGAGCACGGAGCGGGGTCTACAATGAGCAGTTCTTC,CSARARSGVYNEQFF
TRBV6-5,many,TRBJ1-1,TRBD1,TGTGCCAGCAGAAGGGACAGCGGTAACACTGAAGCTTTCTTT,CASRRDSGNTEAFF
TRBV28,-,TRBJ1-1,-,TGTGCCAGCAGACCCCCGGGGGCAGGGAACACTGAAGCTTTCTTT,CASRPPGAGNTEAFF
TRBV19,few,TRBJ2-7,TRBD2,TGTGCCAGTAGTCCCCTAGCGGGGGCCTGGGGAGAGCAGTACTTC,CASSPLAGAWGEQYF
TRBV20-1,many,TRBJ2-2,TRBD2,TGCAGTGCGTGGACTAGCGGGGCTTACGGGGAGCTGTTTTTT,CSAWTSGAYGELFF
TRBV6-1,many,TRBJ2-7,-,TGTGCCAGCAATACAGGGAGTTACGAGCAGTACTTC,CASNTGSYEQYF
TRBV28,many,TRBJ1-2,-,TGTGCCAGCTTCTTGGGGAGGGCCTATGGCTACACCTTC,CASFLGRAYGYTF
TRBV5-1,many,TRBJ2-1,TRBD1,TGCGCCAGCAGCTTACAGGGGTCGACTAATGAGCAGTTCTTC,CASSLQGSTNEQFF
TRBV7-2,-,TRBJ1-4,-,TGTGCCAGCAGCTTAAATGGGGACTTCGGTGAAAAACTGTTTTTT,CASSLNGDFGEKLFF
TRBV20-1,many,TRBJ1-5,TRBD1,TGCAGTGCTACCGACAGGGAAGGGGTTAGCAATCAGCCCCAGCATTTT,CSATDREGVSNQPQHF
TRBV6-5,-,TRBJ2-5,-,TGTGCCAGCAGTTACTCGTCGGCCAACCGGGAGACCCAGTACTTC,CASSYSSANRETQYF
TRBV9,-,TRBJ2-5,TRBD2,TGTGCCAGCAGCGTTTCAGGGAGGGGAGAGACCCAGTACTTC,CASSVSGRGETQYF
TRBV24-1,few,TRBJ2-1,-,TGTGCCACAGGGAGGGGGGGCCCAATGAATGAGCAGTTCTTC,CATGRGGPMNEQFF
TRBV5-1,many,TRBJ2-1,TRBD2,TGCGCCAGCAGCTCCTTTACTAGCGGGGGGGCCGGTGAGCAGTTCTTC,CASSSFTSGGAGEQFF
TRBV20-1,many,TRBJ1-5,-,TGCAGTGCTAGCAAAGCACTCCTTAGCAATCAGCCCCAGCATTTT,CSASKALLSNQPQHF
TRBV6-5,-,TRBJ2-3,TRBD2,TGTGCCAGCAGTTACGACACGGGGGGGCCCCCAGATACGCAGTATTTT,CASSYDTGGPPDTQYF
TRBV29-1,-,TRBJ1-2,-,TGCAGCGTGTCCGGGACGGCCTATGGCTACACCTTC,CSVSGTAYGYTF
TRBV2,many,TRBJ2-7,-,TGTGCCAGCAACGAAGACAGTGCGTCCCTCGAGCAGTACTTC,CASNEDSASLEQYF
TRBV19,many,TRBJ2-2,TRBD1,TGTGCCAGTAGTTTACGACAGGGGACCGGGGAGCTGTTTTTT,CASSLRQGTGELFF
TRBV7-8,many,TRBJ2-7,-,TGTGCCAGCAGCTTAGAGTTCGCAGGCCTAGGCGAGCAGTACTTC,CASSLEFAGLGEQYF
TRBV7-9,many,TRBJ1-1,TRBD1,TGTGCCAGCAGCCCGCGACAGGGCGACACTGAAGCTTTCTTT,CASSPRQGDTEAFF
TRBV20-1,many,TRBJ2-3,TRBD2,TGCAGTGCTAGGGCTGGCGGGGGGAACACAGATACGCAGTATTTT,CSARAGGGNTDTQYF
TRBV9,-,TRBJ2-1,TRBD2,TGTGCCAGCAGCGTCGGACTAGCGGGGGCCACGAGAACAAATGAGCAGTTCTTC,CASSVGLAGATRTNEQFF
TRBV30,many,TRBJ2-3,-,TGTGCCTGGAGTATCGGCACAGATACGCAGTATTTT,CAWSIGTDTQYF
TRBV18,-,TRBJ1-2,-,TGTGCCAGCTCACTGGGCACCTCCGGGGGGCTTGATGGCTACACCTTC,CASSLGTSGGLDGYTF
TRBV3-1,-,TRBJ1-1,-,TGTGCCAGCAGCCTTTCCGACCGTAACACTGAAGCTTTCTTT,CASSLSDRNTEAFF
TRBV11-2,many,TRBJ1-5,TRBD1,TGTGCCAGCAGCTTGCTTGGACAGGGTAATCAGCCCCAGCATTTT,CASSLLGQGNQPQHF
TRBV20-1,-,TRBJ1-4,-,TGCAGTGCTGATGGACAACGGGAAAAACTGTTTTTT,CSADGQREKLFF
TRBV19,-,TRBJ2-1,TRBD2,TGTGCCAGTAGTATCCAGGGAGGGATTTACAATGAGCAGTTCTTC,CASSIQGGIYNEQFF
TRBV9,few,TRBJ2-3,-,TGTGCCAGCAGCACTATAGGGGGGGGGACAGATACGCAGTATTTT,CASSTIGGGTDTQYF
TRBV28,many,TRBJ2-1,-,TGTGCCAGCAGTATCAATGAGCAGTTCTTC,CASSINEQFF
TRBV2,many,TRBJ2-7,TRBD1,TGTGCCAGCAGTGGACAGGGATCTTCGGGGGAGCAGTACTTC,CASSGQGSSGEQYF
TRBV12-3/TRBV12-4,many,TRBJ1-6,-,TGTGCCAGCAGCCGGGCCTGGGGGAATTCACCCCTCCACTTT,CASSRAWGNSPLHF
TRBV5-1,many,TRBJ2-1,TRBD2,TGCGCCAGCAGCTTGGGACCAGCGGGGGTTCCCTACAATGAGCAGTTCTTC,CASSLGPAGVPYNEQFF
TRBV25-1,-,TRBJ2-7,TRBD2,TGTGCCAGCAGTGATCGGGGGGGCCAAGAGCAGTACTTC,CASSDRGGQEQYF
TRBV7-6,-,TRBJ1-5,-,TGTGCCAGCAGCTGGGGTGGCTCGGGACAGCCCCAGCATTTT,CASSWGGSGQPQHF
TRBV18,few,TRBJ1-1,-,TGTGCCAGCTCCCCCGGGGGGCTCGACACTGAAGCTTTCTTT,CASSPGGLDTEAFF